The next 12 T cell receptor beta chains were all read from a single sample in a study of T cells in localized non-small cell lung cancer. TCRdb's table, derived via immunoSEQ multiplex PCR, lists solely in-frame clones and lacks some. The table includes approximately 76,000 clones, more than 75% detected once. The specimen comprised peripheral blood, sampled before any cancer treatment. These TCRs come from a female donor at least 60 years old with stage I lung adenocarcinoma.

The chain is built from TRBV19 and TRBJ1-5, with D unresolved. From germline, CDR1 is LNHDA and CDR2 SQIVND (reference sequence). Trimming took off 0 bases at V and 0 bases at J, with 12 bases between the two ends. The CDR3 runs to 17 residues. The CDR3 sequence is CASSIDPPGFSNQPQHF. The DNA of the CDR3 is TGTGCCAGTAGTATAGATCCCCCTGGGTTTAGCAATCAGCCCCAGCATTTT.

The J gene is TRBJ2-3, the V gene TRBV14; 7 nucleotides agree with TRBD2. The trim removed 6 bases at V and 0 bases at J, leaving 3 bases unmatched. This CDR3 contains 14 residues. The V gene's germline CDR1 is SGHDN and CDR2 FVKESK. The CDR3 reads CASRNSGSTDTQYF. In DNA form, the CDR3 reads TGTGCCAGCAGGAATAGCGGGAGCACAGATACGCAGTATTTT. The full variable domain, completed using reference TRBV14 and TRBJ2-3, is EAGVTQFPSHSVIEKGQTVTLRCDPISGHDNLYWYRRVMGKEIKFLLHFVKESKQDESGMPNNRFLAERTGGTYSTLKVQPAELEDSGVYFCASRNSGSTDTQYFGPGTRLTVL.

V gene TRBV9 combines with J gene TRBJ1-3; no clear D. CDR3 length equals 14 residues. The germline V and J ends were trimmed by 3 bases and 0 bases, with 7 bases remaining between them. CDR1 SGDLS and CDR2 YYNGEE come from the germline V gene. CDR3 sequence: CASSAEVSGNTIYF. The CDR3 nucleotides are TGTGCCAGCAGCGCCGAAGTCTCTGGAAACACCATATATTTT.

The chain has TRBV28 and TRBJ2-5; 12 nucleotides line up with TRBD2. Germline-derived CDR1 and CDR2 are MDHEN and SYDVKM. The CDR3 sequence is 16 residues long. Unmatched junction bases numbered 8, after V lost 5 bases and J lost 4 bases. CDR3 bases: TGTGCCAGCAGTAAAAGACTAGCGGGAGTACGAGAGACCCAGTACTTC. It is translated as CASSKRLAGVRETQYF. The entire variable domain, with the rest obtained from reference TRBV28 and TRBJ2-5, is as follows: DVKVTQSSRYLVKRTGEKVFLECVQDMDHENMFWYRQDPGLGLRLIYFSYDVKMKEKGDIPEGYSVSREKKERFSLILESASTNQTSMYLCASSKRLAGVRETQYFGPGTRLLVL.

The chain employs TRBV27 and TRBJ1-2, with D perhaps TRBD1 (6 bases). The CDR3 has 15 residues. In germline, CDR1 is MNHEY, CDR2 SMNVEV (reference sequence). Trimming removed 4 bases at V and 2 bases at J, with 14 bases between. CDR3 coding DNA: TGTGCCAGCAGTTCCACCGGGACAACGAACTATGGCTACACCTTC. This translates into CASSSTGTTNYGYTF.

The chain has TRBV5-1 and TRBJ1-1; D is perhaps TRBD1 (6 bases). The CDR3 is made up of 18 amino acids. Per germline, CDR1 SGHRS and CDR2 YFSETQ. Trimming pared 4 bases from V and 0 bases from J, leaving 22 bases between. The CDR3, as DNA: TGCGCCAGCAGCCTGTCGCCGGGGCAGGGGATTATGAACACTGAAGCTTTCTTT. This gives the protein CASSLSPGQGIMNTEAFF.

The rearrangement uses TRBV25-1 and TRBJ1-3; D uncertain. The germline V and J ends were trimmed by 4 bases and 6 bases, with 7 bases remaining between them. The CDR3 length is 12 residues. Germline V gene sequence: CDR1 MGHDK, CDR2 SYGVNS. CDR3 sequence (DNA): TGTGCCAGCAGTGGAACAGAAAACACCATATATTTT. Translated, it gives CASSGTENTIYF.

Worth noting for this clone: At one boundary the junction diverges from the germline segment, which might be a read error. This chain uses TRBV4-1 with TRBJ1-2, with 8 positions matching TRBD1. This CDR3 has 21 amino acids. The germline CDR1 and CDR2 sequences are MGHRA and YSYEKL. CDR3 sequence (DNA): TGCGCCAGCAGCAAAGAACGGGCTCAGAGCGGGGGACAGGCCCTCATCTATGGCTACACCTTC. As protein: CASSKERAQSGGQALIYGYTF.

The CDR3 loop reads CASSSELRGYEQYF. CDR3 nucleotide sequence: TGCGCCAGCAGTTCAGAACTCAGGGGCTACGAGCAGTACTTC. This chain connects TRBV5-1 to TRBJ2-7; D is possibly TRBD1 (6 bases). CDR1 and CDR2 from the germline V gene are SGHRS and YFSETQ. V was trimmed by 5 bases and J by 3 bases, leaving 15 bases between them. The CDR3 has 14 residues.

J is TRBJ2-1 and V is TRBV4-3; no firm D call. This CDR3 is built from 14 residues. The germline V and J ends were trimmed by 0 bases and 6 bases, with 9 bases remaining between them. Germline values: CDR1 LGHNA, CDR2 YSLEER. This chain's CDR3 is CASSQEPVANEQFF. DNA of the CDR3: TGCGCCAGCAGCCAAGAACCGGTTGCCAATGAGCAGTTCTTC.

V gene TRBV7-9 combines with J gene TRBJ1-4; D gene unclear. V was trimmed by 1 base and J by 8 bases, leaving 8 bases between them. This CDR3 has 13 amino acids. In germline, CDR1 is SEHNR, CDR2 FQNEAQ (reference sequence). Written as DNA, the CDR3 is TGTGCCAGCAGCTTAGATCGGGCAGAAAAACTGTTTTTT. Its translation is CASSLDRAEKLFF. The full variable domain, with the rest looked up from reference TRBV7-9 and TRBJ1-4, is DTGVSQNPRHKITKRGQNVTFRCDPISEHNRLYWYRQTLGQGPEFLTYFQNEAQLEKSRLLSDRFSAERPKGSFSTLEIQRTEQGDSAMYLCASSLDRAEKLFFGSGTQLSVL.

Here the CDR3 reads CASSDEETQYF. The CDR3 bases are TGTGCCAGCAGTGATGAAGAGACCCAGTACTTC. This sequence joins TRBV28 and TRBJ2-5; no firm D call. Between the trimmed V and J ends, which lost 5 bases and 3 bases, there was a span of 4 bases. Germline CDR1 is MDHEN and CDR2 is SYDVKM. CDR3 size: 11 residues.